This T cell receptor beta chain comes out of a study of blood T cell repertoires in COVID-19. The wider study: COVID-19 samples from acute and convalescent phases originated in the United States, Italy and Spain. T cells, B-cell-depleted T cells, or PBMCs supplied cDNA or gDNA.

Generated by immunoSEQ multiplex PCR, the TCRdb table keeps only in-frame clones and is missing some. This table has approximately 220,000 clones, 65% to 90% appearing once. Participants were aged roughly 18 to 90 years, lived in about 26 US areas, and enrolled virtually. The CDR3 runs 16 residues. The germline V gene has CDR1 KGHDR and CDR2 SFDVKD. With V trimmed by 7 bases and J by 0 bases, 7 bases remained unmatched. The chain employs TRBV24-1 and TRBJ1-5; 8 positions match TRBD1. Sequencing was carried out using PBMCs or T cells enriched from blood (not recorded which). The TCR sequence derives from a woman between 40 and 50 years old with acute COVID-19. CDR3 in DNA: TGTGCCACCAGCGACTACAGGGGGAATAGCAATCAGCCCCAGCATTTT. Protein product: CATSDYRGNSNQPQHF.